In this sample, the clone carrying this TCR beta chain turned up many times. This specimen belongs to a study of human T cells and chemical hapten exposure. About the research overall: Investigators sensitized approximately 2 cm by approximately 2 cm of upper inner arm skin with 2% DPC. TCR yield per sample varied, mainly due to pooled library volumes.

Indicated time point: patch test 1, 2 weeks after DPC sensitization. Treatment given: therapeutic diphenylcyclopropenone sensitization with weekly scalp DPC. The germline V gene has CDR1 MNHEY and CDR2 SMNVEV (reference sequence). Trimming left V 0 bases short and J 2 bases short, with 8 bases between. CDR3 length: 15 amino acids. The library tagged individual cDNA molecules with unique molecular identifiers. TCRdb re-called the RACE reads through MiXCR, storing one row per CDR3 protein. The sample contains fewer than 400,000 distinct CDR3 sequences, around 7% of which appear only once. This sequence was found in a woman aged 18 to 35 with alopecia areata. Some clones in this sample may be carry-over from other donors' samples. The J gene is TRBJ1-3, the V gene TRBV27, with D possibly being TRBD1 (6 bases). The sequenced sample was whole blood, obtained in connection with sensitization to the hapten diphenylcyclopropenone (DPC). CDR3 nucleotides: TGTGCCAGCAGTTTATCGGCAGGGGCTGGAAACACCATATATTTT. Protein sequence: CASSLSAGAGNTIYF.